This TCR beta chain was recovered during a study of blood T cell repertoires in COVID-19. Study overall: Italy, Spain and the United States were the sources of the convalescent and acute COVID-19 samples. Sources were T cells, B-cell-depleted T cells, or PBMCs; the material itself was cDNA or gDNA.

Source study methods: Amplification from reference gene primers served as the basis for estimated nucleated cell counts. Clones were read by immunoSEQ multiplex PCR, and TCRdb kept only the in-frame ones, dropping some. V, J and clone size derive from that table, while D and trimming were established from the DNA sequence. The sample consists of hundreds of thousands of clones, approximately 86% of them appearing once. The receptor comes from a man between 65 and 79 years old with acute or convalescent COVID-19. The sample taken for sequencing was peripheral blood.

The CDR3 is CASSSRATGAGGQFF. The DNA of the CDR3 is TGTGCCAGCAGCTCGAGGGCGACAGGTGCAGGCGGGCAGTTCTTC. The rearrangement joins TRBV6-5 to TRBJ2-1; D is perhaps TRBD1 (6 bases). CDR3 length: 15 residues. The V gene lost 6 bases and the J gene lost 12 bases, with 24 bases spanning the gap. Germline V gene lookup returns CDR1 MNHEY and CDR2 SVGAGI.